What follows are 29 T cell receptor beta chains derived from one specimen sequenced in a study of identical twins. A single record per CDR3 protein comes from TCRdb applying MiXCR to the 5' RACE reads. Altogether 200,000 to 250,000 distinct CDR3 sequences are present, 5.5% to 7% being singletons, with the ten largest covering 3% to 4%. These sequences were also reported in another study, on yellow fever vaccine responses in identical twins.

The sample was memory (CD45RO+) T cells sorted from blood. These receptors all stem from a woman in her late teens or twenties in good health.

This clonotype has at least ten counts. The rearrangement links TRBV20-1 to TRBJ2-1; D is possibly TRBD1 or TRBD2 (6 bases each). Germline loops: CDR1 DFQATT, CDR2 SNEGSKA (reference sequence). The CDR3 length is 14 residues. V was cut by 6 bases and J by 7 bases, with 19 bases left in between. CDR3 DNA: TGCAGTGCAAAGAAGGGGGGTGGGGTGAATGAGCAGTTCTTC. Its translation: CSAKKGGGVNEQFF.

This clonotype came up a few times. This chain's CDR3 is CASSSGGQGYGYTF. CDR3 sequence (DNA): TGCGCCAGCAGCTCCGGGGGACAGGGGTATGGCTACACCTTC. The V and J genes are TRBV5-1 and TRBJ1-2; 10 bases agree with TRBD1. Looked up from germline, CDR1 is SGHRS and CDR2 is YFSETQ. With V trimmed by 3 bases and J by 5 bases, 4 bases remained unmatched. The CDR3 extends over 14 amino acids.

In this sample, this clonotype turned up many times. This chain joins TRBV3-1 and TRBJ1-1; D is ambiguous. CDR3 length: 12 amino acids. Trimming stripped 4 bases from V and 0 bases from J, with 3 bases between. Germline lookup yields CDR1 LGHDT and CDR2 YNNKEL (reference sequence). The CDR3 is CASSLVNTEAFF. The CDR3 nucleotides read TGTGCCAGCAGCCTCGTGAACACTGAAGCTTTCTTT.

This clonotype was seen repeatedly, ten times or more. The V and J genes are TRBV16 and TRBJ1-1, with a possible D match to TRBD1 (5 bases). CDR1 and CDR2 from the germline V gene are KGHSY and FQNENV. V lost 0 bases, J lost 6 bases, and 20 bases lay in between. The CDR3 has 17 amino acids. The CDR3 bases are TGTGCCAGCAGCCAATCAGTCATATCTTTATGGGGCGCTGAAGCTTTCTTT. Encoded protein: CASSQSVISLWGAEAFF.

The rearrangement uses TRBV18 and TRBJ2-3; D unresolved. CDR3 length: 14 amino acids. Germline CDR1 and CDR2: KGHSH and LQKENI. V was cut by 2 bases and J by 0 bases, with 6 bases left in between. The CDR3: CASSPIQSTDTQYF. The CDR3 nucleotides read TGTGCCAGCTCACCAATCCAGAGCACAGATACGCAGTATTTT.

The chain employs TRBV5-1 and TRBJ2-3, with no clear D. The CDR3 sequence is 15 residues long. Germline V CDR1 and CDR2: SGHRS, YFSETQ. V lost 5 bases and J lost 0, with 13 bases in between. CDR3 loop: CASRTNPTSTDTQYF. The CDR3 bases are TGCGCCAGCAGGACCAACCCGACTAGCACAGATACGCAGTATTTT.

This clonotype was observed a handful of times. The J gene is TRBJ2-6, the V gene TRBV20-1, with 9 bases aligning to TRBD1. V shed 5 bases, J shed 0 bases, and the junction held 2 bases outside the gene matches. This CDR3 comprises 15 residues. Germline-derived CDR1 and CDR2 are DFQATT and SNEGSKA (reference sequence). CDR3: CSASGQGSGANVLTF. In DNA form, the CDR3 reads TGCAGTGCTTCGGGACAGGGCTCTGGGGCCAACGTCCTGACTTTC.

The V and J genes are TRBV18 and TRBJ1-6; D ambiguous. This CDR3 is built from 18 residues. Trimming took 5 bases from V and 6 from J, leaving 23 bases between them. From germline, CDR1 is KGHSH and CDR2 LQKENI. CDR3 protein: CASSNTWNMGGSNSPLHF. CDR3 DNA sequence: TGTGCCAGCTCAAACACCTGGAATATGGGAGGAAGTAATTCACCCCTCCACTTT.

The sample holds many counts of this clonotype. The V call is TRBV7-9, the J call TRBJ1-3, with D hard to call. The CDR3 contains 14 residues. The ends were cut back, 0 bases at V and 5 bases at J, with 8 bases in the middle. Germline loops: CDR1 SEHNR, CDR2 FQNEAQ (reference sequence). CDR3 coding DNA: TGTGCCAGCAGCTTAGCCACTAACAGAAACACCATATATTTT. As protein: CASSLATNRNTIYF.

This clonotype was observed a handful of times. The chain recombines TRBV4-1 with TRBJ2-3; TRBD2 matches at 13 bases. The CDR3 has 20 amino acids. CDR1 and CDR2 (germline): MGHRA, YSYEKL. J lost 2 bases, V lost 0 bases, and 11 bases had no gene match. DNA of the CDR3: TGCGCCAGCAGCCAAGAAGGGACTAGCGGGACTCTTTTCTTCACAGATACGCAGTATTTT. It codes for CASSQEGTSGTLFFTDTQYF.

The rearrangement links TRBV4-1 to TRBJ2-3; 9 bases are a match to TRBD2. The CDR3 contains 18 residues. After removal of 1 base from V and 6 bases from J, the junction contained 14 bases not matched to a gene. The germline gives CDR1 MGHRA, CDR2 YSYEKL. CDR3 sequence: CASSQGHVTSGFGDTQYF. The CDR3 DNA is TGCGCCAGCAGCCAAGGACACGTGACTAGCGGATTTGGGGATACGCAGTATTTT.

This clonotype was counted ten times or more. This chain links TRBV28 with TRBJ1-1; unclear D gene. Germline V gene sequence: CDR1 MDHEN, CDR2 SYDVKM. The V end lost 6 bases, the J end lost 8 bases, and 16 bases lay between the germline ends. There are 13 residues in the CDR3. CDR3 residues: CASRTLALVEAFF. The DNA of the CDR3 is TGTGCCAGCAGGACCCTGGCCCTTGTCGAAGCTTTCTTT.

In this sample, this clonotype turned up many times. The chain combines TRBV11-2 with TRBJ2-5, with 10 bases lining up with TRBD2. Trimming at V came to 3 bases and at J to 5 bases, leaving 6 bases not matched to a gene. Germline assignment: CDR1 SGHAT and CDR2 FQNNGV. This CDR3 region has 15 residues. CDR3 in amino acids: CASSFQRGGLETQYF. As DNA, the CDR3 is TGTGCCAGCAGCTTCCAGCGGGGGGGCCTGGAGACCCAGTACTTC. The full variable domain, in which reference TRBV11-2 and TRBJ2-5 provide the parts outside the CDR3, is EAGVAQSPRYKIIEKRQSVAFWCNPISGHATLYWYQQILGQGPKLLIQFQNNGVVDDSQLPKDRFSAERLKGVDSTLKIQPAKLEDSAVYLCASSFQRGGLETQYFGPGTRLLVL.

This chain links TRBV2 with TRBJ2-1; D perhaps matches TRBD2 (5 bases). This CDR3 has 15 residues. V was pared by 0 bases and J by 5 bases, with 11 bases between. Germline V gene sequence: CDR1 SNHLY, CDR2 FYNNEI. The CDR3 DNA reads TGTGCCAGCAGTGAAGCGGGAGCTCGCCACAATGAGCAGTTCTTC. Its translation is CASSEAGARHNEQFF.

This clonotype was counted only a few times. This chain links TRBV20-1 with TRBJ2-5, with 9 bases identical to TRBD1. The CDR3 has 19 residues. With 2 bases clipped from V and 0 bases from J, the junction kept 16 bases outside the gene matches. Germline CDR1 reads DFQATT; CDR2 reads SNEGSKA (reference sequence). DNA for the CDR3: TGCAGTGCTAGACCCCCGGGGACAGGGCCACCACCTTACCAAGAGACCCAGTACTTC. It codes for CSARPPGTGPPPYQETQYF.

At least ten counts were recorded for this clonotype. The CDR3 loop is CAIRAGGGQETQYF. The CDR3 DNA reads TGTGCCATCAGAGCGGGGGGGGGCCAAGAGACCCAGTACTTC. The J gene is TRBJ2-5, the V gene TRBV10-3, with 10 bases that match TRBD2. This CDR3 contains 14 residues. The germline gives CDR1 ENHRY, CDR2 SYGVKD. V trimming: 6 bases; J trimming: 1 base; junction bases outside the gene matches: 2.

This clonotype was detected a few times. V and J are TRBV7-8 and TRBJ2-1, with TRBD2 as a possible D gene (5 bases). The CDR3 extends over 12 amino acids. The germline V and J ends were trimmed by 3 bases and 8 bases, with 8 bases remaining between them. Germline V gene sequence: CDR1 SGHVS, CDR2 FQNEAQ. The DNA for the CDR3 is TGTGCCAGCAGCTTCGCTAGCCATGAGCAGTTCTTC. Residues: CASSFASHEQFF.

This clonotype showed up just a few times. The chain recombines TRBV14 with TRBJ1-1; D remains ambiguous. The germline V and J ends were trimmed by 2 bases and 10 bases, with 8 bases remaining between them. Germline CDR1 is SGHDN and CDR2 is FVKESK. CDR3 length equals 11 residues. CDR3 in amino acids: CASSQNVVAFF. As DNA, the CDR3 is TGTGCCAGCAGCCAAAACGTGGTAGCTTTCTTT.

This clonotype has a handful of counts. The chain carries TRBV5-4 and TRBJ2-4; 12 bases map to TRBD2. The CDR3 sequence is 19 residues long. With 3 bases clipped from V and 2 bases from J, the junction kept 12 bases outside the gene matches. Germline loops: CDR1 SGHNT, CDR2 YYREEE (reference sequence). CDR3 bases: TGTGCCAGCAGCTCCACCCGTCTTCTAGCGGGGGGGCCCAAAAACATTCAGTACTTC. This gives the protein CASSSTRLLAGGPKNIQYF.

The chain recombines TRBV9 with TRBJ2-2; no clear D. The CDR3 has 15 residues. Germline V CDR1 and CDR2: SGDLS, YYNGEE. Trimming removed 0 bases at V and 7 bases at J, with 13 bases between. The CDR3 DNA sequence: TGTGCCAGCAGCGTAGCGGTATGGGCGGACGGGGAGCTGTTTTTT. This sequence encodes CASSVAVWADGELFF. The whole variable domain, filled in from reference TRBV9 and TRBJ2-2, reads DSGVTQTPKHLITATGQRVTLRCSPRSGDLSVYWYQQSLDQGLQFLIQYYNGEERAKGNILERFSAQQFPDLHSELNLSSLELGDSALYFCASSVAVWADGELFFGEGSRLTVL.

The chain links TRBV7-3 to TRBJ2-1, with 8 bases identical to TRBD1. Losses at the gene ends were 5 bases for V and 1 base for J; bases not matched to a gene: 10. This CDR3 has 17 amino acids. Germline V gives CDR1 SGHTA, CDR2 FQGTGA. CDR3 sequence reads: CASSPKWTGPSYNEQFF. As DNA, the CDR3 is TGTGCCAGCAGCCCTAAGTGGACAGGGCCTTCCTACAATGAGCAGTTCTTC.

This clonotype was found many times. The chain couples TRBV7-8 to TRBJ2-2; 7 bases fit TRBD2. This CDR3 spans 16 amino acids. The ends lost 1 base at V and 1 base at J; junction bases unmatched: 3. CDR1 and CDR2 from the germline V gene are SGHVS and FQNEAQ. The CDR3 nucleotides read TGTGCCAGCAGCTTAGATTCTAGCGGGAACACCGGGGAGCTGTTTTTT. Encoded protein: CASSLDSSGNTGELFF. The full variable domain, completed using reference TRBV7-8 and TRBJ2-2, is GAGVSQSPRYKVAKRGQDVALRCDPISGHVSLFWYQQALGQGPEFLTYFQNEAQLDKSGLPSDRFFAERPEGSVSTLKIQRTQQEDSAVYLCASSLDSSGNTGELFFGEGSRLTVL.

This clonotype came up a few times. The V call is TRBV7-2, the J call TRBJ1-6; TRBD1 matches at 7 bases. This CDR3 region has 12 residues. Trimming at V came to 4 bases and at J to 15 bases, leaving 6 bases not matched to a gene. The germline V gene encodes CDR1 SGHTA and CDR2 FQGNSA. This CDR3 is CASSSPGQHLHF. In DNA form, the CDR3 reads TGTGCCAGCAGCTCACCGGGACAGCACCTCCACTTT.

This clonotype appeared many times. The rearrangement uses TRBV27 and TRBJ2-7; D is possibly TRBD1 (6 bases). Trimming removed 3 bases from V and 5 bases from J, with 14 bases in between. The CDR3 sequence is 14 residues long. Germline V CDR1 and CDR2: MNHEY, SMNVEV (reference sequence). The CDR3 coding sequence is TGTGCCAGCAGTTTCCTCCGGGACACCAACGAGCAGTACTTC. Amino acid sequence: CASSFLRDTNEQYF.

The rearrangement joins TRBV6-5 to TRBJ2-5; D tentatively fits TRBD1 or TRBD2 (5 bases each). The V end was cut by 2 bases, the J end by 4 bases, with 14 bases between. Germline V gene lookup returns CDR1 MNHEY and CDR2 SVGAGI. The CDR3 consists of 15 residues. This CDR3 is CASSYRGFRVETQYF. CDR3 DNA sequence: TGTGCCAGCAGTTACCGGGGCTTCCGGGTAGAGACCCAGTACTTC.

The rearrangement links TRBV18 to TRBJ2-1; D possibly corresponds to TRBD1 (5 bases). The CDR3 runs to 14 residues. Trimming pared 3 bases from V and 9 bases from J, leaving 15 bases between. CDR1 and CDR2 from the germline V gene are KGHSH and LQKENI. The CDR3 loop reads CASSPPPGRTEQFF. In DNA form, the CDR3 reads TGTGCCAGCTCACCCCCACCAGGGCGGACTGAGCAGTTCTTC.

This clonotype has ten or more counts. The rearrangement uses TRBV12-3 or TRBV12-4 and TRBJ2-3, with 10 nucleotides matching TRBD2. The CDR3 is 15 amino acids. V shed 6 bases and J 2 bases; nucleotides not matched to a gene: 5. The CDR3 DNA sequence: TGTGCCAGCAGAAAAGCGGGAGGGCCCACAGATACGCAGTATTTT. Translated, it gives CASRKAGGPTDTQYF.

This clonotype was seen a handful of times. The V and J genes are TRBV9 and TRBJ2-1, with a tentative D call TRBD2 (5 bases). Per germline, CDR1 SGDLS and CDR2 YYNGEE. Trimming shortened V by 0 bases and J by 4 bases, and 11 bases separated the two germline ends. This CDR3 has 15 amino acids. The CDR3 region has the DNA TGTGCCAGCAGCGTAGACAGCGGACCGTACAATGAGCAGTTCTTC. This encodes CASSVDSGPYNEQFF.

This clonotype was picked up a small number of times. V and J are TRBV20-1 and TRBJ1-4; possible D gene TRBD1, 6 bases. Per the germline V gene, CDR1 is DFQATT and CDR2 is SNEGSKA (reference sequence). This CDR3 has 15 amino acids. V lost 3 bases and J 8 bases, leaving 19 bases between the germline ends. This CDR3 is CSARTAGVPPEKLFF. CDR3 DNA sequence: TGCAGTGCTAGGACCGCAGGGGTTCCCCCCGAAAAACTGTTTTTT.